The 12 T cell receptor beta chains presented below share a single source sample, sequenced in a study of T cells in Graves' hyperthyroidism and ophthalmopathy. Amplified TCR beta CDR3 regions derived from RNA transcripts. When the TCR CDR3 underwent first-round RT-PCR, the HTBI primer set was used. TCRdb analysed the multiplex PCR reads with MiXCR anew, one entry per CDR3 protein. The repertoire has some 180,000 distinct CDR3 sequences, roughly 17% of them found once; the top ten carry about 50%. Sequencing was done on a sample of blood. The receptor source for this set is a woman aged 50 to 60 with Graves' hyperthyroidism.

This clonotype was recorded many times. The genes are TRBV12-3 or TRBV12-4 and TRBJ2-1, with D hard to call. Trimming cost V 6 bases and J 10 bases, with 16 bases left between them. The CDR3 covers 13 residues. CDR3 nucleotides: TGTGCCAGCAGCCCCGGTCGTGAAGGGGAGCAGTTCTTC. Its protein product is CASSPGREGEQFF.

This clonotype was picked up a small number of times. The rearrangement joins TRBV6-6 to TRBJ2-2; the D is unclear. CDR1 and CDR2 (germline): MNHNY, SVGAGI (reference sequence). The CDR3 covers 14 residues. V was pared by 2 bases and J by 4 bases, with 8 bases between. The CDR3 is CASSYMTRTGELFF. CDR3 DNA: TGTGCCAGCAGTTACATGACTCGCACCGGGGAGCTGTTTTTT.

This clonotype occurred a few times. The chain employs TRBV29-1 and TRBJ1-2; a weak D match, TRBD1 (5 bases). V lost 4 bases and J 8 bases, leaving 14 bases between the germline ends. This CDR3 is 12 amino acids long. Germline CDR1 and CDR2: SQVTM and ANQGSEA. CDR3 loop: CSVVWDREGYTF. Written as DNA, the CDR3 is TGCAGCGTTGTTTGGGACCGTGAAGGCTACACCTTC.

The table lists this clonotype with many counts. The V gene is TRBV20-1, the J gene TRBJ2-7; 8 bases fit TRBD1. CDR1 and CDR2 from the germline V gene are DFQATT and SNEGSKA (reference sequence). The CDR3 covers 14 residues. J gave up 4 bases and V 0 bases, and 5 bases lay outside the gene matches. The CDR3 reads CSARENTGGYEQYF. CDR3 nucleotides: TGCAGTGCTAGAGAAAATACAGGGGGGTACGAGCAGTACTTC.

This clonotype was seen repeatedly, ten times or more. The rearrangement joins TRBV12-3 or TRBV12-4 to TRBJ2-4, with 9 positions matching TRBD1. This CDR3 is 16 amino acids long. V trimming: 7 bases; J trimming: 1 base; junction bases outside the gene matches: 8. CDR3 DNA: TGTGCCAGCACCCAACAGGGGGCTGGGGCCAAAAACATTCAGTACTTC. Residues: CASTQQGAGAKNIQYF.

This clonotype was observed many times. The chain recombines TRBV12-3 or TRBV12-4 with TRBJ2-3, with D uncertain. The length of the CDR3 is 12 residues. V was cut by 5 bases and J by 8 bases, with 11 bases left in between. In DNA, the CDR3 is TGTGCCAGCAGTCCACCTTCAAGTACGCAGTATTTT. This codes for CASSPPSSTQYF.

J is TRBJ2-7 and V is TRBV5-4; 9 positions match TRBD1. Germline values: CDR1 SGHNT, CDR2 YYREEE (reference sequence). V gave up 5 bases and J gave up 1 base; unmatched junction bases: 7. The CDR3 runs 15 residues. The CDR3 loop is CASRYGTGLSYEQYF. CDR3 nucleotides: TGTGCCAGCAGATACGGGACAGGGCTTTCCTACGAGCAGTACTTC.

In its sample, this clonotype was seen a few times. The chain carries TRBV2 and TRBJ1-5; D uncertain. The germline gives CDR1 SNHLY, CDR2 FYNNEI. The V end lost 2 bases, the J end lost 2 bases, and 7 bases lay between the germline ends. This CDR3 has 14 residues. The CDR3 here is CASSEHLGNQPQHF. As DNA, the CDR3 is TGTGCCAGCAGTGAACATCTTGGCAATCAGCCCCAGCATTTT.

This clonotype was counted between two and nine times. V gene TRBV6-6 combines with J gene TRBJ2-1; 13 positions match TRBD2. The junction had 7 bases not matched to a gene; V was cut back by 2 bases and J by 9 bases. Germline CDR1 and CDR2: MNHNY and SVGAGI (reference sequence). The CDR3 covers 16 residues. Here the CDR3 reads CASSYGWTSGSSEQFF. Written as DNA, the CDR3 is TGTGCCAGCAGTTACGGCTGGACTAGCGGGAGTAGTGAGCAGTTCTTC.

The chain combines TRBV7-8 with TRBJ2-7; 7 nucleotides agree with TRBD1. V shed 1 base and J 0 bases; nucleotides not matched to a gene: 3. The CDR3 is 15 residues long. Germline lookup yields CDR1 SGHVS and CDR2 FQNEAQ. DNA for the CDR3: TGTGCCAGCAGCTTAGGCAGGGGGATCTCCTACGAGCAGTACTTC. Translated, it gives CASSLGRGISYEQYF.

This clonotype was picked up many times. J is TRBJ2-1 and V is TRBV28; D unclear. From germline, CDR1 is MDHEN and CDR2 SYDVKM. The CDR3 is 16 residues long. V was shortened by 8 bases and J by 0 bases, with 17 bases between the two germline ends. The CDR3 DNA follows: TGTGCCAGCTCGGTTCCTCAGAGGAGCTCCTACAATGAGCAGTTCTTC. Residues: CASSVPQRSSYNEQFF.

This clonotype came up many times. The chain couples TRBV11-2 to TRBJ1-1, with 7 bases lining up with TRBD1. Germline values: CDR1 SGHAT, CDR2 FQNNGV. The CDR3 extends over 16 amino acids. The junction had 9 bases not matched to a gene; V was cut back by 4 bases and J by 1 base. Written as DNA, the CDR3 is TGTGCCAGCAGCTGGGGACAGAACGTACAGAACACTGAAGCTTTCTTT. Residues: CASSWGQNVQNTEAFF.